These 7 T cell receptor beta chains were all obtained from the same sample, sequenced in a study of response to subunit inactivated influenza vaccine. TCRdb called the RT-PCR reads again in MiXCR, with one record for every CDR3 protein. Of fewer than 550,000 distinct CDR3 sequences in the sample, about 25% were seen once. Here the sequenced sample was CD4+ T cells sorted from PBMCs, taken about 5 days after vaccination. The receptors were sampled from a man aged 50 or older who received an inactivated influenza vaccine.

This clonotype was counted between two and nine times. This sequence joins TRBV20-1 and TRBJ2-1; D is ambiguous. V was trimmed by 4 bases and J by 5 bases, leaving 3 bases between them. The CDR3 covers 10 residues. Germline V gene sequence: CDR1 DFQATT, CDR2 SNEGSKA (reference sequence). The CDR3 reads CSAINNEQFF. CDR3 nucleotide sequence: TGCAGTGCTATCAACAATGAGCAGTTCTTC.

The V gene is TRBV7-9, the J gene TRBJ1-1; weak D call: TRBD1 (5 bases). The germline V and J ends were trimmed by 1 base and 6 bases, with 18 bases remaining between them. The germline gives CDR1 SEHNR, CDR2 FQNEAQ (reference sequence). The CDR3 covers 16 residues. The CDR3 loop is CASSLDLSGQRAEAFF. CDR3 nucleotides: TGTGCCAGCAGCTTAGATCTCTCGGGGCAGCGCGCTGAAGCTTTCTTT.

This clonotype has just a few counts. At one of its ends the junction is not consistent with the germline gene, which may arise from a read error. The CDR3 sequence is CASRLGQETQYF. Written as DNA, the CDR3 is TGCGCCAGCAGATTGGGGCAAGAGACCCAGTACTTC. The rearrangement uses TRBV5-1 and TRBJ2-5; D gene unclear. Germline V gene sequence: CDR1 SGHRS, CDR2 YFSETQ. This CDR3 comprises 12 residues.

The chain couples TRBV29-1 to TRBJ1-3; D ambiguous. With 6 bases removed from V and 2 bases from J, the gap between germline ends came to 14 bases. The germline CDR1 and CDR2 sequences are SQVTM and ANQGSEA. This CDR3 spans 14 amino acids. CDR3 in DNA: TGCAGCGTGGGGAGCGGCGCCCCTGGAAACACCATATATTTT. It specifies CSVGSGAPGNTIYF.

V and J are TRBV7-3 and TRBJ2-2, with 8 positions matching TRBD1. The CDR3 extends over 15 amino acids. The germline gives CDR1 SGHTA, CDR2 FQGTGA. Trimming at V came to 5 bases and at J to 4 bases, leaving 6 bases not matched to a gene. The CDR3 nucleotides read TGTGCCAGCAGCCCTCAGACAGGGGTCACCGGGGAGCTGTTTTTT. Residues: CASSPQTGVTGELFF.

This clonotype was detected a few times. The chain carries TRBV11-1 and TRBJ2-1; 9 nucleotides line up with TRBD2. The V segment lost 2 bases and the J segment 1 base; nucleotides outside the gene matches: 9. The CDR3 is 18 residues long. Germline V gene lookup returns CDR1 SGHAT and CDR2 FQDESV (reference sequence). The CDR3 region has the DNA TGTGCCAGCAGCTTACGTGGCGGGGGGGCGATATCCTACAATGAGCAGTTCTTC. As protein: CASSLRGGGAISYNEQFF. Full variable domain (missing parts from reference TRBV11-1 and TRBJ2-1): EAEVAQSPRYKITEKSQAVAFWCDPISGHATLYWYRQILGQGPELLVQFQDESVVDDSQLPKDRFSAERLKGVDSTLKIQPAELGDSAMYLCASSLRGGGAISYNEQFFGPGTRLTVL.

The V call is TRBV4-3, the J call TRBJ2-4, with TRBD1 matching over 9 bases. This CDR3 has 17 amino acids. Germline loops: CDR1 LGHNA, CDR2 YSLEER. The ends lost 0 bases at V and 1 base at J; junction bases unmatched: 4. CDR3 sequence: CASSQEGTGYAKNIQYF. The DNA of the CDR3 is TGCGCCAGCAGCCAAGAAGGGACAGGGTATGCCAAAAACATTCAGTACTTC.